These T cell receptor beta chains were read from a single sample in a study of T cell responses to AZD1222 COVID-19 vaccine. Clones were read by immunoSEQ multiplex PCR, and TCRdb kept only the in-frame ones, dropping some. Here the sample spans around 150,000 clones, over 85% being singletons. Sequenced here: peripheral blood, sampled 28 days after the second AZD1222 dose. These receptors came from an adult who received the AZD1222 COVID-19 vaccine. The CDR3 runs from the conserved cysteine through the conserved F or W. D genes are given only for firm matches. Clone size appears in some rows only: once, few, many, or a class for an expanded clone.

size,J,D,V,DNA,CDR3
.,TRBJ2-3,TRBD2,TRBV11-2,TGTGCCAGCAGCTCGAGACTAGCGGGGGTCACAGATACGCAGTATTTT,CASSSRLAGVTDTQYF
once,TRBJ1-1,.,TRBV7-3,TGTGCCAGCTCACAGGGAAACACTGAAGCTTTCTTT,CASSQGNTEAFF
.,TRBJ1-5,.,TRBV28,TGTGCCAGCAGTACAGGGTACGGCAATCAGCCCCAGCATTTT,CASSTGYGNQPQHF
.,TRBJ1-1,.,TRBV2,TGTGCCAGCAGCGGGTCGGGGGGTCTGTTGTTCTTT,CASSGSGGLLFF
.,TRBJ2-2,TRBD1,TRBV10-3,TGTGCCATCAGCGGGACAGGGGGAACCGGGGAGCTGTTTTTT,CAISGTGGTGELFF
.,TRBJ1-1,TRBD1,TRBV9,TGTGCCAGCAGCGAGCCCTTGACAGGGATCATGAACACTGAAGCTTTCTTT,CASSEPLTGIMNTEAFF
.,TRBJ1-1,.,TRBV19,TGTGCCACCCAAAAGGGGTATACTGAAGCTTTCTTT,CATQKGYTEAFF
few,TRBJ2-2,.,TRBV18,TGTGCCAGTACGGAGTGGGGTGACACCGGGGAGCTGTTTTTT,CASTEWGDTGELFF
.,TRBJ2-7,.,TRBV3-1/TRBV3-2,TGTGCCAGCAGCCAACCGGGTCTAGACTACGAGCAGTACTTC,CASSQPGLDYEQYF
.,TRBJ1-2,.,TRBV30,TGTGCCTGGAATTTAGTGGGCGGCTACACCTTC,CAWNLVGGYTF
.,TRBJ1-2,.,TRBV20-1,TGCAGTGCTAGTTGGACGTCCTATGGCTACACCTTC,CSASWTSYGYTF
once,TRBJ2-1,TRBD1,TRBV29-1,TGCAGCGTCCCCCGAGACAGGGAGTCCTACAATGAGCAGTTCTTC,CSVPRDRESYNEQFF
.,TRBJ2-3,TRBD1,TRBV6-5,TGTGCCAGCAGTCGACAGGGGATGTACACAGATACGCAGTATTTT,CASSRQGMYTDTQYF
.,TRBJ2-1,.,TRBV6-5,TGTGCCAGCAGTTACCAGGGACGGGACAATGAGCAGTTCTTC,CASSYQGRDNEQFF